One and the same sample provided the 5 T cell receptor beta chains below, sequenced in a study of T-cell reconstitution after alpha-beta-depleted transplantation in children (dated by TCRdb to the mid-2010s). Libraries came from PCR. Instrument on record: Illumina HiSeq 2500. TCR libraries were prepared with molecular barcoding, using unique molecular identifiers to normalize TCRbeta repertoire quantification. TCRdb applied fastp at Q25 and MiXCR to the public reads, then kept only in-frame beta chains. Each CDR3 protein gets just one entry, which takes the most common genes and DNA from the rows behind it. This sample is represented by 250,000 to 300,000 distinct CDR3 sequences; 11% of them were singletons. The top ten hold 23% of the sample. This specimen's treatment or condition label, per the study, means: allogeneic hematopoietic cell transplantation with graft depleted of TCRalphabeta T cells and CD19 B cells.

The sequences come from peripheral blood, collected 180 days after TCRalphabeta/CD19-depleted stem cell transplant. The receptor set was obtained from a male patient between 2 and 15 years old who had a stem cell transplant for chronic granulomatous disease, so the T cells may come from the graft donor.

A word on this clonotype: A much more abundant neighbour one base away suggests this may be a read error. This chain uses TRBV29-1 with TRBJ2-1; a possible D gene is TRBD2 (6 bases). CDR1 is SQVTM, CDR2 ANQGSEA, per germline. The CDR3 runs to 12 residues. The CDR3 loop reads CSVALANNERFF. As DNA, the CDR3 is TGCAGCGTTGCCCTAGCGAACAATGAGCGGTTCTTC.

As regards this clonotype: This may be a read error, as it is one base from a much larger clone. The chain employs TRBV18 and TRBJ1-1; 8 nucleotides line up with TRBD1. Per the germline V gene, CDR1 is KGHSH and CDR2 is LQKENI. The CDR3 is 16 residues long. In DNA form, the CDR3 reads TGTACCAGCTCACCACTAGGACAGGGAATGAACACTGAAGCTTTCTTT. Amino acid sequence: CTSSPLGQGMNTEAFF.

Notes on this clonotype: One base away lies a much larger clone, so this may be a sequencing read error. The rearrangement joins TRBV12-3 or TRBV12-4 to TRBJ2-3, with 9 bases matching TRBD1. Trimming removed 5 bases from V and 4 bases from J; junction bases left unmatched: 10. The CDR3 length is 16 residues. The CDR3, as DNA: TGTGCCAGCAGTGAGTTAGGGACAGGGATGGCAGATACGCAGTATTTT. It codes for CASSELGTGMADTQYF.

In this sample, this clonotype turned up many times. V usage is TRBV12-3 or TRBV12-4 and J usage is TRBJ1-5; D may be TRBD1 (6 bases). V shed 5 bases and J shed 7 bases, with 15 bases lying between them. The CDR3 has 14 residues. The CDR3 coding sequence is TGTGCCAGCAGTCCCGGGCCCAGGGGACAGCCCCAGCATTTT. Translating gives CASSPGPRGQPQHF.

The sample holds many counts of this clonotype. The rearrangement uses TRBV5-1 and TRBJ2-2, with a tentative D call TRBD2 (6 bases). V was pared by 0 bases and J by 5 bases, with 20 bases between. From germline, CDR1 is SGHRS and CDR2 YFSETQ. The CDR3 is 18 residues long. CDR3 DNA: TGCGCCAGCAGCTTGGTTGGGACTGGCGGAATAGGAACCGGGGAGCTGTTTTTT. Translating it yields CASSLVGTGGIGTGELFF.